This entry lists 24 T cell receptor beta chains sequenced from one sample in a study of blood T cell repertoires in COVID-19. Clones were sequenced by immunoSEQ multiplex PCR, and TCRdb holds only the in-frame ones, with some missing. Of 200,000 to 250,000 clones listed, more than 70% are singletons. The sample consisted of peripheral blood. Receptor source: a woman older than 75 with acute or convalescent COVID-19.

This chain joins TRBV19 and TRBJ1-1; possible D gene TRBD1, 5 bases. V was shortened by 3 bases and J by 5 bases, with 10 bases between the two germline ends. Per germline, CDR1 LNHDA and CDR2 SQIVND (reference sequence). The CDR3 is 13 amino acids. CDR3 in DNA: TGTGCCAGTAGTATGTGGGGGGGGACTGAAGCTTTCTTT. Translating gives CASSMWGGTEAFF. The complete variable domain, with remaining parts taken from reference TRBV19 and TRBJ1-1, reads DGGITQSPKYLFRKEGQNVTLSCEQNLNHDAMYWYRQDPGQGLRLIYYSQIVNDFQKGDIAEGYSVSREKKESFPLTVTSAQKNPTAFYLCASSMWGGTEAFFGQGTRLTVV.

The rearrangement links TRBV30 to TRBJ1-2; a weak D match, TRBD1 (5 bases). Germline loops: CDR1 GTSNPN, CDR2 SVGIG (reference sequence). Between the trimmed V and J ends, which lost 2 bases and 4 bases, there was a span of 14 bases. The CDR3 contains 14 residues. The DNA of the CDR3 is TGTGCCTGGAGTCCCCTCCGGACAAGCTATGGCTACACCTTC. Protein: CAWSPLRTSYGYTF.

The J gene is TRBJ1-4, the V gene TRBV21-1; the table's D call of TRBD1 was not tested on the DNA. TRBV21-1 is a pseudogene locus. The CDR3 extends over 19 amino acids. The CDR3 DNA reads TGTGCCAGCAGCAACCGGACAGGTCGAAGGGGATTGACTAATGAAAAACTGTTTTTT. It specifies CASSNRTGRRGLTNEKLFF.

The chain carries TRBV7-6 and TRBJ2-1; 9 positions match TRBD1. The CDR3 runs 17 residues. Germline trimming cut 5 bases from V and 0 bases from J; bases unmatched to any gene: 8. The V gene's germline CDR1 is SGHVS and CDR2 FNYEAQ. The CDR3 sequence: CASSQQTDRGSYNEQFF. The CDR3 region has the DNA TGTGCCAGCAGCCAACAGACGGACAGGGGCTCCTACAATGAGCAGTTCTTC.

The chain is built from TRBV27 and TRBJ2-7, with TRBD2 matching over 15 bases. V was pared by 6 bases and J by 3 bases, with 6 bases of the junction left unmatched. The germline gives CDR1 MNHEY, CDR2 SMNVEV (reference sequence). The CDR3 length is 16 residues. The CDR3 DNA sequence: TGTGCCAGCAGGGGACTAGCGGGGGGTGTTTACTACGAGCAGTACTTC. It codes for CASRGLAGGVYYEQYF.

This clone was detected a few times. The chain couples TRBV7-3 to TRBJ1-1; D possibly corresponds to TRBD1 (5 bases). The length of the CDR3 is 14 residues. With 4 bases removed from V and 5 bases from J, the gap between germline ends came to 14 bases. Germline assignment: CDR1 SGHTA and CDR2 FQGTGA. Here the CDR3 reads CASSSLGGSTEAFF. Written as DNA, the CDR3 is TGTGCCAGCAGCTCCCTTGGGGGGTCGACTGAAGCTTTCTTT.

CDR3 in DNA: TGTGCCAGCAGTCAGACACGAAGTTATGGCTACACCTTC. It specifies CASSQTRSYGYTF. V and J are TRBV12-3 or TRBV12-4 and TRBJ1-2; D unresolved. The CDR3 consists of 13 residues. Trimming removed 5 bases from V and 5 bases from J, with 12 bases in between.

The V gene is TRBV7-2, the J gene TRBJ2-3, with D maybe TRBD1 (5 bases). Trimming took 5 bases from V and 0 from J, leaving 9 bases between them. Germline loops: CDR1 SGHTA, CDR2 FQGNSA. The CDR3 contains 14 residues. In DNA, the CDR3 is TGTGCCAGCAGCCTGGGGCGGAGCACAGATACGCAGTATTTT. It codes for CASSLGRSTDTQYF.

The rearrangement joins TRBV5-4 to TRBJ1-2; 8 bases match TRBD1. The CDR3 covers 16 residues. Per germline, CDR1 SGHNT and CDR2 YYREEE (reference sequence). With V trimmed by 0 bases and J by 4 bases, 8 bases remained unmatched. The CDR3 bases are TGTGCCAGCAGCTTGGCCGGGGCAGGGGGCATCTATGGCTACACCTTC. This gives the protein CASSLAGAGGIYGYTF.

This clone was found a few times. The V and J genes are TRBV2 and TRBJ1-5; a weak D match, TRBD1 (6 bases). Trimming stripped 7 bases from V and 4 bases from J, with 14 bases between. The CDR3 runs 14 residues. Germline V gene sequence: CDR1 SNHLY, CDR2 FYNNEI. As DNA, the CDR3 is TGTGCCAGCAACAGGGCGATGGGTAATCAGCCCCAGCATTTT. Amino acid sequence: CASNRAMGNQPQHF.

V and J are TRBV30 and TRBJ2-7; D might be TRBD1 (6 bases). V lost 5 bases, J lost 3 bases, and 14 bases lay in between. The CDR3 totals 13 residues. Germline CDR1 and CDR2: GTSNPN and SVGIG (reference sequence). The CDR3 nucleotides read TGTGCCTGGGGAGCTAAAGGGGGCTACGAGCAGTACTTC. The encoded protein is CAWGAKGGYEQYF.

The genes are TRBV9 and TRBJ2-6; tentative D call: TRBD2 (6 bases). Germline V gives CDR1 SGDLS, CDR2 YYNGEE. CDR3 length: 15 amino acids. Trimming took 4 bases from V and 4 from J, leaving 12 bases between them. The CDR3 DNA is TGTGCCAGCAGCCCACCTCGGGGGGGGGCCAACGTCCTGACTTTC. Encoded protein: CASSPPRGGANVLTF. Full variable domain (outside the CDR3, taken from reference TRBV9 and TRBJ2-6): DSGVTQTPKHLITATGQRVTLRCSPRSGDLSVYWYQQSLDQGLQFLIQYYNGEERAKGNILERFSAQQFPDLHSELNLSSLELGDSALYFCASSPPRGGANVLTFGAGSRLTVL.

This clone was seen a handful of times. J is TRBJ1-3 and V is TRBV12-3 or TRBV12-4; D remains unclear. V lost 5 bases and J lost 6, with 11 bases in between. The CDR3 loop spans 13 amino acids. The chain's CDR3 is CASSTLGENTIYF. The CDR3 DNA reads TGTGCCAGCAGTACCCTCGGGGAAAACACCATATATTTT.

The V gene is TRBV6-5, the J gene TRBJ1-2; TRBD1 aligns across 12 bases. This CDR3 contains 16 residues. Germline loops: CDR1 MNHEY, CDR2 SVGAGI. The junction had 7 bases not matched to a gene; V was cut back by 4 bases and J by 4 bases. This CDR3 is CASSSGQGAYFYGYTF. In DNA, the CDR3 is TGTGCCAGCAGTTCGGGACAGGGGGCGTATTTCTATGGCTACACCTTC.

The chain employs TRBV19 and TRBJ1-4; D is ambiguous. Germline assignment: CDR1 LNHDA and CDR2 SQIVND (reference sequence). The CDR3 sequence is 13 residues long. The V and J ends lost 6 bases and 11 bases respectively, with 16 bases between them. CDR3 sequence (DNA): TGTGCCAGTAGGTCGGTGGGCTCGGGGAAACTGTTTTTT. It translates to CASRSVGSGKLFF.

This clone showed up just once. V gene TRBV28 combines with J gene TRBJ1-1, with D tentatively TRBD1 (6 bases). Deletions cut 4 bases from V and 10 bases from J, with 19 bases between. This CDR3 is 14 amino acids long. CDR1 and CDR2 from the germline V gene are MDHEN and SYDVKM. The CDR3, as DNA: TGTGCCAGCAGTTCGACAGGCAGATCGGAGGCAGCTTTCTTT. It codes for CASSSTGRSEAAFF.

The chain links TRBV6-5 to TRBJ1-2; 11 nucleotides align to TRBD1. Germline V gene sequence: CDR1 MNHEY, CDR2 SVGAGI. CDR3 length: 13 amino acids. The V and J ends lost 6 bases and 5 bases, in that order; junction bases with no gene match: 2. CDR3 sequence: CASRGQGGYGYTF. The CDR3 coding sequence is TGTGCCAGCAGGGGACAGGGGGGATATGGCTACACCTTC.

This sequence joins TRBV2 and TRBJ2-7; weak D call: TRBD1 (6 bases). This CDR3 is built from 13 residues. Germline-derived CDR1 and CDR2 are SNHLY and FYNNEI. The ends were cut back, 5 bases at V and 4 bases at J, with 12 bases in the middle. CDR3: CASSITGRYEQYF. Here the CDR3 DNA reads TGTGCCAGCAGTATTACAGGGAGATACGAGCAGTACTTC.

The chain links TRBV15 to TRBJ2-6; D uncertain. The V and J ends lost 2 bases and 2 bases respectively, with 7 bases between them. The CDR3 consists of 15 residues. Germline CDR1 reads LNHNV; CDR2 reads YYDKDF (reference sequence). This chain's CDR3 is CATSRQDPGANVLTF. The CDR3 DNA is TGTGCCACCAGCAGACAGGATCCTGGGGCCAACGTCCTGACTTTC.

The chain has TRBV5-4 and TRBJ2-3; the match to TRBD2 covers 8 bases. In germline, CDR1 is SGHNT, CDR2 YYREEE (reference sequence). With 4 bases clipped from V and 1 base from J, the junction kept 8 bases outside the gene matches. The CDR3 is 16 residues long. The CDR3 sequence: CASSRVPGLGTDTQYF. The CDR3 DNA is TGTGCCAGCAGCCGGGTCCCGGGACTAGGCACAGATACGCAGTATTTT. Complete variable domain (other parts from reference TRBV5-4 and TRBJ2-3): ETGVTQSPTHLIKTRGQQVTLRCSSQSGHNTVSWYQQALGQGPQFIFQYYREEENGRGNFPPRFSGLQFPNYSSELNVNALELDDSALYLCASSRVPGLGTDTQYFGPGTRLTVL.

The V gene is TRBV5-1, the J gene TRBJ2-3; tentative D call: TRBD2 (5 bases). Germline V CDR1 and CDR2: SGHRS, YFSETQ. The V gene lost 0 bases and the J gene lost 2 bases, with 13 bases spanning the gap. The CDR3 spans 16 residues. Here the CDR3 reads CASSLEVSGPTDTQYF. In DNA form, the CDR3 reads TGCGCCAGCAGCTTGGAGGTGAGCGGCCCCACAGATACGCAGTATTTT. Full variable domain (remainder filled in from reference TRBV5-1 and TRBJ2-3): KAGVTQTPRYLIKTRGQQVTLSCSPISGHRSVSWYQQTPGQGLQFLFEYFSETQRNKGNFPGRFSGRQFSNSRSEMNVSTLELGDSALYLCASSLEVSGPTDTQYFGPGTRLTVL.

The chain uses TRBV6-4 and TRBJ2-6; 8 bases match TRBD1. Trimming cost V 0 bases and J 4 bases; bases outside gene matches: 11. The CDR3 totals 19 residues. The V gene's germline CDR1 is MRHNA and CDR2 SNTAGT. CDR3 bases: TGTGCCAGCAGTGACTCGAGAGTGCAGGGGGCGCGGGGGGCCAACGTCCTGACTTTC. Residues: CASSDSRVQGARGANVLTF.

CDR3 amino acids: CSASRDRGNVYTEAFF. The CDR3 region has the DNA TGCAGTGCTAGTAGGGACAGGGGGAATGTATACACTGAAGCTTTCTTT. V is TRBV20-1 and J is TRBJ1-1, with 11 positions matching TRBD1. Per the germline V gene, CDR1 is DFQATT and CDR2 is SNEGSKA (reference sequence). This CDR3 is 16 amino acids long. V shed 3 bases and J 3 bases; nucleotides not matched to a gene: 9.

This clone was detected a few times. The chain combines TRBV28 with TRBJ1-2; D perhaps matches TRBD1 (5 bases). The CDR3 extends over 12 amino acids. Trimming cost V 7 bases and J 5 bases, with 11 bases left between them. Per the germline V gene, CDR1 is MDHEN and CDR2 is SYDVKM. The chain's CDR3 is CASTGQAYGYTF. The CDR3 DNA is TGTGCCAGCACAGGGCAGGCTTATGGCTACACCTTC.